This passage covers 31 T cell receptor beta chains from one sample sequenced in a study of cytotoxic CD8 clonotypes in ibrutinib-treated CLL. Libraries were prepared by immunoSEQ multiplex PCR; TCRdb keeps only in-frame clonotypes and omits some of them. The profile shows 250,000 to 350,000 clones, 60% to 80% of them singletons. This material consisted of PBMCs, taken at disease progression, from a patient treated with ibrutinib. These receptors were collected from a human donor with chronic lymphocytic leukemia.

This clone appeared a single time. The CDR3 spells CASSLMGGQEETQYF. The DNA of the CDR3 is TGTGCCAGCAGCTTAATGGGGGGACAGGAAGAGACCCAGTACTTC. The chain combines TRBV7-3 with TRBJ2-5; 8 bases map to TRBD1. The germline V gene has CDR1 SGHTA and CDR2 FQGTGA. The CDR3 extends over 15 amino acids. Trimming cost V 1 base and J 3 bases; bases outside gene matches: 4.

The chain has TRBV18 and TRBJ2-1, with 13 bases identical to TRBD2. The CDR3 extends over 18 amino acids. After removal of 4 bases from V and 0 bases from J, the junction contained 6 bases not matched to a gene. The germline V gene has CDR1 KGHSH and CDR2 LQKENI. The DNA of the CDR3 is TGTGCCAGCTCACGTGGACTAGCGGGGGAAAGCTCCTACAATGAGCAGTTCTTC. This codes for CASSRGLAGESSYNEQFF.

V and J are TRBV7-2 and TRBJ2-5; D is possibly TRBD2 (5 bases). The V end was cut by 2 bases, the J end by 2 bases, with 6 bases between. Germline-derived CDR1 and CDR2 are SGHTA and FQGNSA. The CDR3 sequence is 13 residues long. CDR3 DNA sequence: TGTGCCAGCAGCTTACGACTACAAGAGACCCAGTACTTC. This sequence encodes CASSLRLQETQYF.

The rearrangement joins TRBV9 to TRBJ1-4; D might be TRBD1 (6 bases). V was pared by 3 bases and J by 7 bases, with 10 bases between. CDR1 and CDR2 (germline): SGDLS, YYNGEE. This CDR3 contains 13 residues. This CDR3 reads CASSGRGGEKLFF. Written as DNA, the CDR3 is TGTGCCAGCAGCGGAAGAGGGGGTGAAAAACTGTTTTTT.

The CDR3: CASSQVIRGTTLDVGELFF. The CDR3 nucleotides are TGCGCCAGCAGCCAAGTGATTCGGGGGACAACTCTAGACGTAGGGGAGCTGTTTTTT. The chain links TRBV4-1 to TRBJ2-2; D is tentatively TRBD1 or TRBD2 (6 bases each). The CDR3 is made up of 19 amino acids. Germline loops: CDR1 MGHRA, CDR2 YSYEKL. V was pared by 1 base and J by 8 bases, with 26 bases between.

This clone was detected a few times. The rearrangement joins TRBV13 to TRBJ1-6, with D hard to call. CDR3 size: 15 residues. Germline CDR1 is PRHDT and CDR2 is FYEKMQ (reference sequence). V was trimmed by 2 bases and J by 8 bases, leaving 13 bases between them. DNA for the CDR3: TGTGCCAGCAGCTTATTAGACGGAGGGTATTCACCCCTCCACTTT. It is translated as CASSLLDGGYSPLHF.

The chain combines TRBV5-8 with TRBJ1-4; D is ambiguous. Germline V gives CDR1 SGHTS, CDR2 YDEGEE. Trimming took off 2 bases at V and 5 bases at J, with 13 bases between the two ends. The CDR3 covers 15 residues. As DNA, the CDR3 is TGTGCCAGCAGCTTATATACAGACCGAAATGAAAAACTGTTTTTT. It encodes CASSLYTDRNEKLFF.

This chain connects TRBV7-3 to TRBJ2-4; 7 bases map to TRBD1. CDR1 is SGHTA, CDR2 FQGTGA, per germline. The junction had 3 bases not matched to a gene; V was cut back by 2 bases and J by 8 bases. The CDR3 runs to 13 residues. The CDR3 DNA reads as TGTGCCAGCAGCTTATTGCAGGGGGACATTCAGTACTTC. It is translated as CASSLLQGDIQYF.

This chain links TRBV5-4 with TRBJ2-1, with TRBD2 identical over 12 bases. This CDR3 region has 14 residues. Trimming took 6 bases from V and 7 from J; bases not matched to a gene: 5. Germline V gives CDR1 SGHNT, CDR2 YYREEE (reference sequence). CDR3 residues: CASTSGGAKNEQFF. CDR3 bases: TGTGCCAGCACTAGCGGGGGGGCCAAGAATGAGCAGTTCTTC.

The rearrangement uses TRBV18 and TRBJ2-1; D is undetermined. The V gene lost 2 bases and the J gene lost 7 bases, with 9 bases spanning the gap. The CDR3 totals 13 residues. Germline V gives CDR1 KGHSH, CDR2 LQKENI. Here the CDR3 DNA reads TGTGCCAGCTCACCATGGGCCTCTAATGAGCAGTTCTTC. This sequence encodes CASSPWASNEQFF.

The rearrangement uses TRBV9 and TRBJ2-7, with TRBD2 identical over 9 bases. The V segment lost 2 bases and the J segment 4 bases; nucleotides outside the gene matches: 1. This CDR3 spans 13 amino acids. Germline CDR1 and CDR2: SGDLS and YYNGEE. CDR3 sequence reads: CASSVSGGYEQYF. The CDR3 nucleotides read TGTGCCAGCAGCGTTAGCGGGGGTTACGAGCAGTACTTC.

The chain recombines TRBV7-9 with TRBJ2-1, with 11 bases lining up with TRBD2. This CDR3 region has 15 residues. The ends lost 5 bases at V and 12 bases at J; junction bases unmatched: 12. Per germline, CDR1 SEHNR and CDR2 FQNEAQ (reference sequence). The CDR3 here is CASSKLAGDNFGQFF. In DNA, the CDR3 is TGTGCCAGCAGCAAACTAGCGGGGGACAATTTTGGGCAGTTCTTC. Filled out from reference TRBV7-9 and TRBJ2-1, the complete variable domain reads DTGVSQNPRHKITKRGQNVTFRCDPISEHNRLYWYRQTLGQGPEFLTYFQNEAQLEKSRLLSDRFSAERPKGSFSTLEIQRTEQGDSAMYLCASSKLAGDNFGQFFGPGTRLTVL.

CDR3 nucleotide sequence: TGTGCCAGCAGTTTATCCCGTTCCTACAATGAGCAGTTCTTC. Residues: CASSLSRSYNEQFF. The genes are TRBV27 and TRBJ2-1; no clear D gene. Deletions cut 0 bases from V and 1 base from J, with 4 bases between. The germline CDR1 and CDR2 sequences are MNHEY and SMNVEV (reference sequence). This CDR3 is built from 14 residues.

The V gene is TRBV9, the J gene TRBJ1-5; a weak D match, TRBD1 (5 bases). The germline CDR1 and CDR2 sequences are SGDLS and YYNGEE. Trimming shortened V by 5 bases and J by 4 bases, and 16 bases separated the two germline ends. CDR3 length: 15 residues. This CDR3 reads CASSLGGVGNQPQHF. The CDR3 nucleotides are TGTGCCAGCAGTCTCGGAGGGGTCGGGAATCAGCCCCAGCATTTT.

The chain combines TRBV10-2 with TRBJ2-3; 11 bases fit TRBD2. The germline V gene has CDR1 WSHSY and CDR2 SAAADI. The CDR3 has 14 amino acids. After removal of 10 bases from V and 5 bases from J, the junction contained 8 bases not matched to a gene. The CDR3 region is CATGVTSGVDTQYF. DNA for the CDR3: TGCGCCACCGGGGTGACTAGCGGGGTAGATACGCAGTATTTT.

The chain is built from TRBV5-1 and TRBJ1-4; weak D call: TRBD1 (5 bases). The germline V gene has CDR1 SGHRS and CDR2 YFSETQ. V was cut by 4 bases and J by 3 bases, with 10 bases left in between. This CDR3 is 14 amino acids long. The CDR3 DNA reads as TGCGCCAGCAGCCACGGGACTGCTAATGAAAAACTGTTTTTT. Translated, it gives CASSHGTANEKLFF.

The CDR3 nucleotides read TGTGCCAGCAGAGACACCCTCGGGGGCGCGGGCACAGATACGCAGTATTTT. Translating it yields CASRDTLGGAGTDTQYF. The chain employs TRBV2 and TRBJ2-3; D could derive from TRBD1 or TRBD2 (6 bases each). V gave up 6 bases and J gave up 1 base, with 20 bases separating them. The CDR3 is 17 amino acids. Germline assignment: CDR1 SNHLY and CDR2 FYNNEI.

The chain carries TRBV11-2 and TRBJ1-2; D remains unclear. Per the germline V gene, CDR1 is SGHAT and CDR2 is FQNNGV. CDR3 length: 16 amino acids. Trimming took 6 bases from V and 6 from J, leaving 23 bases between them. As DNA, the CDR3 is TGTGCCAGCAGTCCCCGTTTAATGGGTCCTCAGGATGGCTACACCTTC. Amino acids: CASSPRLMGPQDGYTF.

The chain links TRBV5-6 to TRBJ2-7, with D possibly matching TRBD2 (6 bases). The CDR3 runs to 13 residues. In germline, CDR1 is SGHDT, CDR2 YYEEEE. Trimming took 0 bases from V and 5 from J, leaving 9 bases between them. The CDR3, as DNA: TGTGCCAGCAGCTTGGTACCTAGCGACGAGCAGTACTTC. Its protein is CASSLVPSDEQYF.

This clone came up a few times. This rearrangement joins TRBV7-9 to TRBJ2-4; D may match TRBD1 or TRBD2 (6 bases each). CDR3 size: 15 residues. Looked up from germline, CDR1 is SEHNR and CDR2 is FQNEAQ (reference sequence). Trimming removed 3 bases at V and 12 bases at J, with 21 bases between. The CDR3: CASSFLPGAFRTQYF. CDR3 nucleotides: TGTGCCAGCAGCTTCCTTCCGGGGGCCTTTAGAACTCAGTACTTC.

This chain joins TRBV27 and TRBJ2-7; tentative D call: TRBD1 (6 bases). The CDR3 runs to 18 residues. V was cut by 3 bases and J by 4 bases, with 25 bases left in between. The germline V gene has CDR1 MNHEY and CDR2 SMNVEV (reference sequence). DNA for the CDR3: TGTGCCAGCAGTTTTTCTTTACCCTCCGGGACAAACTATTACGAGCAGTACTTC. It encodes CASSFSLPSGTNYYEQYF.

V is TRBV5-4 and J is TRBJ1-4; TRBD1 might be the D (6 bases). The V gene lost 0 bases and the J gene lost 3 bases, with 12 bases spanning the gap. Germline V gene sequence: CDR1 SGHNT, CDR2 YYREEE (reference sequence). The CDR3 length is 16 residues. CDR3 residues: CASSLAQGLANEKLFF. The CDR3 region has the DNA TGTGCCAGCAGCTTGGCGCAGGGGCTGGCTAATGAAAAACTGTTTTTT.

V usage is TRBV5-5 and J usage is TRBJ1-1; no reliable D call. Germline V lookup: CDR1 SGHKS, CDR2 YYEKEE (reference sequence). The V end was cut by 4 bases, the J end by 0 bases, with 4 bases between. This CDR3 region has 12 residues. CDR3 sequence reads: CASSQMNTEAFF. In DNA form, the CDR3 reads TGTGCCAGCAGCCAAATGAACACTGAAGCTTTCTTT.

This clone occurred once. The V gene is TRBV20-1, the J gene TRBJ1-1; D is unclear. CDR1 DFQATT and CDR2 SNEGSKA come from the germline V gene (reference sequence). The CDR3 length is 10 residues. V shed 3 bases and J shed 3 bases, with 2 bases lying between them. CDR3 protein: CSASYTEAFF. The DNA of the CDR3 is TGCAGTGCTAGCTACACTGAAGCTTTCTTT.

This clone was seen a few times. The chain employs TRBV2 and TRBJ2-1; TRBD2 matches 11 bases. The CDR3 consists of 14 residues. V shed 10 bases and J 6 bases; nucleotides not matched to a gene: 8. Germline assignment: CDR1 SNHLY and CDR2 FYNNEI. The CDR3, as DNA: TGTGCCACATTAGCGGGGGGGCCATCCAATGAGCAGTTCTTC. Encoded protein: CATLAGGPSNEQFF.

The rearrangement joins TRBV15 to TRBJ2-7, with 11 bases fitting TRBD2. This CDR3 spans 15 amino acids. With V trimmed by 5 bases and J by 3 bases, 6 bases remained unmatched. CDR1 and CDR2 from the germline V gene are LNHNV and YYDKDF (reference sequence). CDR3 bases: TGTGCCACCAGCTCCCGACTAGCGGGACACTACGAGCAGTACTTC. Translation gives CATSSRLAGHYEQYF.

The chain links TRBV5-1 to TRBJ2-2; 7 bases agree with TRBD2. The length of the CDR3 is 16 residues. Germline CDR1 and CDR2: SGHRS and YFSETQ. With 0 bases clipped from V and 3 bases from J, the junction kept 5 bases outside the gene matches. CDR3 coding DNA: TGCGCCAGCAGCTTGGCGCGGGAGTATCACACCGGGGAGCTGTTTTTT. Its translation: CASSLAREYHTGELFF.

The rearrangement links TRBV10-2 to TRBJ2-7; D not certain. The V gene's germline CDR1 is WSHSY and CDR2 SAAADI. Between the trimmed V and J ends, which lost 4 bases and 0 bases, there was a span of 10 bases. This CDR3 spans 14 amino acids. CDR3 sequence (DNA): TGCGCCAGCAGTGCCCGGATAAGCTCCTACGAGCAGTACTTC. Its translation is CASSARISSYEQYF.

The gene calls are TRBV4-1 and TRBJ2-3; D is ambiguous. The CDR3 spans 16 residues. Trimming cost V 0 bases and J 0 bases, with 10 bases left between them. Germline V gives CDR1 MGHRA, CDR2 YSYEKL. This CDR3 reads CASSQDRGPSTDTQYF. For the CDR3, the DNA is TGCGCCAGCAGCCAAGATCGAGGTCCTAGCACAGATACGCAGTATTTT.

This chain joins TRBV18 and TRBJ1-4, with D uncertain. Trimming pared 3 bases from V and 6 bases from J, leaving 5 bases between. Germline V gene data show CDR1 as KGHSH and CDR2 as LQKENI. The CDR3 runs to 12 residues. In DNA form, the CDR3 reads TGTGCCAGCTCACCGAATGATGAAAAACTGTTTTTT. Its protein product is CASSPNDEKLFF.

V and J are TRBV10-3 and TRBJ1-5; no clear D. The CDR3 extends over 14 amino acids. The germline V gene has CDR1 ENHRY and CDR2 SYGVKD. V shed 5 bases and J shed 0 bases, with 8 bases lying between them. Here the CDR3 DNA reads TGTGCCATCAGTAAGGAAGATAGCAATCAGCCCCAGCATTTT. It specifies CAISKEDSNQPQHF.